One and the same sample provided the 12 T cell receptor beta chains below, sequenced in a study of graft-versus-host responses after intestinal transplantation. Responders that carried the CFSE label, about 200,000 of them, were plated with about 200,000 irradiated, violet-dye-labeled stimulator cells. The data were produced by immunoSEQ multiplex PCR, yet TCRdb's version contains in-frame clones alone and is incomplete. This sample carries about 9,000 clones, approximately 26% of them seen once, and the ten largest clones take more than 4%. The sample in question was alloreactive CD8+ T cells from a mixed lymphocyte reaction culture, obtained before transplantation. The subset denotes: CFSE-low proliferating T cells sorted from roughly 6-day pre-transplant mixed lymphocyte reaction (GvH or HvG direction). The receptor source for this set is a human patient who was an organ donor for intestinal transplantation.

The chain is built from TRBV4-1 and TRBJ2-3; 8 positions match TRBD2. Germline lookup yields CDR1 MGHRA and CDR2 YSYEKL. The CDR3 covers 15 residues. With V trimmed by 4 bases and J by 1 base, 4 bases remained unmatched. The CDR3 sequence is CASSPAGVGTDTQYF. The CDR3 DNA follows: TGCGCCAGCAGCCCAGCGGGAGTTGGCACAGATACGCAGTATTTT.

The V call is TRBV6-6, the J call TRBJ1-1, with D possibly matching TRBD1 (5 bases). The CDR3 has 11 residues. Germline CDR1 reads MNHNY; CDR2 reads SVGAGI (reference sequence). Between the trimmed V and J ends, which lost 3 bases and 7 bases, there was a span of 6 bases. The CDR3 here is CASSYTGEAFF. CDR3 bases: TGTGCCAGCAGTTATACAGGTGAAGCTTTCTTT.

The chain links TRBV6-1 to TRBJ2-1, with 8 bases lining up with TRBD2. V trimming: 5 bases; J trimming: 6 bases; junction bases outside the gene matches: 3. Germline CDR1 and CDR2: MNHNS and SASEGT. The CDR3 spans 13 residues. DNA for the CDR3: TGTGCCAGCAGTTTAGGACTAGCCAATGAGCAGTTCTTC. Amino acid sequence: CASSLGLANEQFF.

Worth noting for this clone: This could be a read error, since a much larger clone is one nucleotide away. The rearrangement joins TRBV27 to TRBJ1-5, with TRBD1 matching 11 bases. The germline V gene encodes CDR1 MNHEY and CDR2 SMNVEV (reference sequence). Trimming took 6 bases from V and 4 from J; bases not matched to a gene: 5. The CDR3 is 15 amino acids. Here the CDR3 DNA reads TGTGCCAGCAGGTTGGGGACAGGGGGGAATCAGCCCCAGCATTTT. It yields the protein CASRLGTGGNQPQHF.

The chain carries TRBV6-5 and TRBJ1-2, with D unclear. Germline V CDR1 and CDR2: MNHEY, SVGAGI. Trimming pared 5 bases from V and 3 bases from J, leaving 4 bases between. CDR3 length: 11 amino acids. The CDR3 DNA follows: TGTGCCAGCAGTGAGGACTATGGCTACACCTTC. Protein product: CASSEDYGYTF.

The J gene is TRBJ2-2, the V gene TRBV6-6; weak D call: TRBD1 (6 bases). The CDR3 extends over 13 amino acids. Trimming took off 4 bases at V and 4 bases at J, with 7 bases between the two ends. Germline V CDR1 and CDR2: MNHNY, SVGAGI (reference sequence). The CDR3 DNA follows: TGTGCCAGCAGTTTAGGGGGCACCGGGGAGCTGTTTTTT. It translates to CASSLGGTGELFF.

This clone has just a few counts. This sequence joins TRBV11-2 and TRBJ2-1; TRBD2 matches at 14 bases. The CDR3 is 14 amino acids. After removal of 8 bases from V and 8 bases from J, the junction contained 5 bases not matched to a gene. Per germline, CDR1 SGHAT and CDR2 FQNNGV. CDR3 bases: TGTGCCAGCTTAGGGACTAGCGGGAGAGATGAGCAGTTCTTC. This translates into CASLGTSGRDEQFF. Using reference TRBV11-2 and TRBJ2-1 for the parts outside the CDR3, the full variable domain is EAGVAQSPRYKIIEKRQSVAFWCNPISGHATLYWYQQILGQGPKLLIQFQNNGVVDDSQLPKDRFSAERLKGVDSTLKIQPAKLEDSAVYLCASLGTSGRDEQFFGPGTRLTVL.

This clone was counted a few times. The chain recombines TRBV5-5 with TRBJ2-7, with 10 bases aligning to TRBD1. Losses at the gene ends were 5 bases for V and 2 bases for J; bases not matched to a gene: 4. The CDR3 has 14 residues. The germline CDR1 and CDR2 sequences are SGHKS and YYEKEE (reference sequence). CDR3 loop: CASRRDRGTYEQYF. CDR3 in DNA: TGTGCCAGCAGACGGGACAGGGGAACCTACGAGCAGTACTTC. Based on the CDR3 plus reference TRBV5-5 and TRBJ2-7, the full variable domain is DAGVTQSPTHLIKTRGQQVTLRCSPISGHKSVSWYQQVLGQGPQFIFQYYEKEERGRGNFPDRFSARQFPNYSSELNVNALLLGDSALYLCASRRDRGTYEQYFGPGTRLTVT.

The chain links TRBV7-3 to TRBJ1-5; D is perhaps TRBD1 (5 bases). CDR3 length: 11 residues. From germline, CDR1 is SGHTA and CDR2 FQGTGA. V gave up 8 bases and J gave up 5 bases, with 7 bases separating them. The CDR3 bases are TGTGCCAGCGGCAGGGATCAGCCCCAGCATTTT. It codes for CASGRDQPQHF.

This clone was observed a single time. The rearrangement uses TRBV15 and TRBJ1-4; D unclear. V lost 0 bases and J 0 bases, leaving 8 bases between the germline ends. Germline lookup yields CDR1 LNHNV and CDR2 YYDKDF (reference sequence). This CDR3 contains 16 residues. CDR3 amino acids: CATSREERATNEKLFF. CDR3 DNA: TGTGCCACCAGCAGAGAGGAGAGGGCAACTAATGAAAAACTGTTTTTT.

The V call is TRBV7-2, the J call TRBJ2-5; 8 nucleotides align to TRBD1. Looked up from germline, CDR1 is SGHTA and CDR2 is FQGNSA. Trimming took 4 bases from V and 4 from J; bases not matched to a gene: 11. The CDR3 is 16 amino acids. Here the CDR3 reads CASSSRQGMVGETQYF. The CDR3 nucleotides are TGTGCCAGCAGCTCGAGACAGGGGATGGTCGGAGAGACCCAGTACTTC.

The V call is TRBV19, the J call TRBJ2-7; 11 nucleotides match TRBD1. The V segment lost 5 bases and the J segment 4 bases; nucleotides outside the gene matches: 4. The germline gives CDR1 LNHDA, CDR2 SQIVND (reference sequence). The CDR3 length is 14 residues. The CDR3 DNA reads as TGTGCCAGTAGTTCCGGGACAGGGGGGTACGAGCAGTACTTC. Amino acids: CASSSGTGGYEQYF. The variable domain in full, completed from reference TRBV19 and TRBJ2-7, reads DGGITQSPKYLFRKEGQNVTLSCEQNLNHDAMYWYRQDPGQGLRLIYYSQIVNDFQKGDIAEGYSVSREKKESFPLTVTSAQKNPTAFYLCASSSGTGGYEQYFGPGTRLTVT.